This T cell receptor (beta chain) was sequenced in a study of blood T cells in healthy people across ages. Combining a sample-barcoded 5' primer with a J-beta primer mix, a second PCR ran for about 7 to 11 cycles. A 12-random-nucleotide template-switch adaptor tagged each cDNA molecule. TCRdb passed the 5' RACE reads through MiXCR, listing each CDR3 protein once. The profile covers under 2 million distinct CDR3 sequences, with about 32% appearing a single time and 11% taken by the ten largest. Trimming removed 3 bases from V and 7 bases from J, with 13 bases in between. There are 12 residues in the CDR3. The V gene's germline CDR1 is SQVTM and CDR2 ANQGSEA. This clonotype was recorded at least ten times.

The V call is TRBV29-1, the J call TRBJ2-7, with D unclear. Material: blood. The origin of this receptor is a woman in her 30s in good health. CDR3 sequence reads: CSVEWPPGEQYF. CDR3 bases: TGCAGCGTTGAGTGGCCGCCCGGTGAGCAGTACTTC.